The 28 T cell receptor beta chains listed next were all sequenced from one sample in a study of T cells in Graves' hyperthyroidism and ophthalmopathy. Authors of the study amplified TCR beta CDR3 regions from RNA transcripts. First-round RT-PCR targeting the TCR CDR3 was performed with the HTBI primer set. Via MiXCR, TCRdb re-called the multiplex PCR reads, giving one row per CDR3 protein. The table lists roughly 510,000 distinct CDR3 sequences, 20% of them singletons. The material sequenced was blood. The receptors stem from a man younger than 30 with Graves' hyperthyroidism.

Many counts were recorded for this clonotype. CDR3 DNA sequence: TGCGCCAGCAAACTGACAGCTTCGAACACCGGGGAGCTGTTTTTT. This sequence encodes CASKLTASNTGELFF. This chain joins TRBV5-1 and TRBJ2-2; D perhaps matches TRBD1 (5 bases). The V gene's germline CDR1 is SGHRS and CDR2 YFSETQ. The V gene lost 6 bases and the J gene lost 0 bases, with 12 bases spanning the gap. The CDR3 is 15 amino acids.

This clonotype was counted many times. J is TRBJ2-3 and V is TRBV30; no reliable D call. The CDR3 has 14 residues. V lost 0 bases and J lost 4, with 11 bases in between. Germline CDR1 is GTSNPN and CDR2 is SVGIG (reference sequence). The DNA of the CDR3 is TGTGCCTGGAGTGTAGGCCTAGAGGCAGATACGCAGTATTTT. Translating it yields CAWSVGLEADTQYF. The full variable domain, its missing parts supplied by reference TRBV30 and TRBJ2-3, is SQTIHQWPATLVQPVGSPLSLECTVEGTSNPNLYWYRQAAGRGLQLLFYSVGIGQISSEVPQNLSASRPQDRQFILSSKKLLLSDSGFYLCAWSVGLEADTQYFGPGTRLTVL.

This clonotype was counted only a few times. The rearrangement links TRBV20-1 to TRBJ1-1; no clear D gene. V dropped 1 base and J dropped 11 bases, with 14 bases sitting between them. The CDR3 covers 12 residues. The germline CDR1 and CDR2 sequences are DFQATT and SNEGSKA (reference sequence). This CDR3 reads CSARADNGGAFF. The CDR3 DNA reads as TGCAGTGCTAGAGCCGATAACGGCGGGGCTTTCTTT.

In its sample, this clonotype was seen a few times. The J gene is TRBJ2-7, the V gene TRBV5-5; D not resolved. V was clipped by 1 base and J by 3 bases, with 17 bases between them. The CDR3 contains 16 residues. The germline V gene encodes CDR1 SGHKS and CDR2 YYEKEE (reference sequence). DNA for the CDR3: TGTGCCAGCAGCTTGCGACATACAGTGGTGGACTACGAGCAGTACTTC. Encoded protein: CASSLRHTVVDYEQYF.

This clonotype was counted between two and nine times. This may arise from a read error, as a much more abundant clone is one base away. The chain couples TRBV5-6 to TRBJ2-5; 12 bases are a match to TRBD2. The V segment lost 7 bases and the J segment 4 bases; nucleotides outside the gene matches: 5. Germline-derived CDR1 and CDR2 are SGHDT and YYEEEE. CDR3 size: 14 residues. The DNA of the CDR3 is TGTGCCAGCGGCTCGGGACTAGCGGGAGAGACCCAGTACTTC. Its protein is CASGSGLAGETQYF.

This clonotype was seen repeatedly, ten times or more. As DNA, the CDR3 is TGTGCCAGCAGCCACGGGGACCTCGAGGCCTACGAGCAGTACTTC. Its protein product is CASSHGDLEAYEQYF. This chain connects TRBV7-2 to TRBJ2-7; the D call may be TRBD1 or TRBD2 (5 bases each). Trimming took 5 bases from V and 2 from J, leaving 16 bases between them. Germline assignment: CDR1 SGHTA and CDR2 FQGNSA. The CDR3 consists of 15 residues. The whole variable domain, filled in from reference TRBV7-2 and TRBJ2-7, reads GAGVSQSPSNKVTEKGKDVELRCDPISGHTALYWYRQSLGQGLEFLIYFQGNSAPDKSGLPSDRFSAERTGGSVSTLTIQRTQQEDSAVYLCASSHGDLEAYEQYFGPGTRLTVT.

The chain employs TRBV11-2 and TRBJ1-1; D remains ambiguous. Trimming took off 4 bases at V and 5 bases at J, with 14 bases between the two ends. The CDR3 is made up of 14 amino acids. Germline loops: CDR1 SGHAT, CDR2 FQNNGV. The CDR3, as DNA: TGTGCCAGCAGCTCTTTTAGGAGACAAACTGAAGCTTTCTTT. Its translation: CASSSFRRQTEAFF.

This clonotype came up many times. As DNA, the CDR3 is TGTGCCAGTAGTAGGGATTCGATGGGGAACACTGAAGCTTTCTTT. This codes for CASSRDSMGNTEAFF. The V and J genes are TRBV19 and TRBJ1-1, with no clear D. The V end was cut by 4 bases, the J end by 1 base, with 13 bases between. This CDR3 is built from 15 residues. Germline CDR1 LNHDA, CDR2 SQIVND (reference sequence).

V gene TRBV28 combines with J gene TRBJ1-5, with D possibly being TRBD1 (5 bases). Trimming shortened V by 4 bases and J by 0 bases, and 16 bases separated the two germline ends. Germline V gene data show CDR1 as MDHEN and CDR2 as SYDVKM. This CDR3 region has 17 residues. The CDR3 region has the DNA TGTGCCAGCAGTTCGGGACTCCCGTTCGGTAGCAATCAGCCCCAGCATTTT. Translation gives CASSSGLPFGSNQPQHF.

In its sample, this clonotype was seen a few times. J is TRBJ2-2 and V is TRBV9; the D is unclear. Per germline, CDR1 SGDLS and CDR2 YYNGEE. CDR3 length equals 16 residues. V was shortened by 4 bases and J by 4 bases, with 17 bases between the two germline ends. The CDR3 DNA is TGTGCCAGCAGCACCCGGCATGGTCGGGCCACCGGGGAGCTGTTTTTT. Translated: CASSTRHGRATGELFF.

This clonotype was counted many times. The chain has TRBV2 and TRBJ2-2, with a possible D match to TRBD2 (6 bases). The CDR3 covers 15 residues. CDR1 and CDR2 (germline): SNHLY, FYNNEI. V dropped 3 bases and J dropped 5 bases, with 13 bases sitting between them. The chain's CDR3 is CASSEATRGTGELFF. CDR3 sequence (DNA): TGTGCCAGCAGTGAGGCCACCCGGGGGACCGGGGAGCTGTTTTTT. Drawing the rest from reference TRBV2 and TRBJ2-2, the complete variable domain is EPEVTQTPSHQVTQMGQEVILRCVPISNHLYFYWYRQILGQKVEFLVSFYNNEISEKSEIFDDQFSVERPDGSNFTLKIRSTKLEDSAMYFCASSEATRGTGELFFGEGSRLTVL.

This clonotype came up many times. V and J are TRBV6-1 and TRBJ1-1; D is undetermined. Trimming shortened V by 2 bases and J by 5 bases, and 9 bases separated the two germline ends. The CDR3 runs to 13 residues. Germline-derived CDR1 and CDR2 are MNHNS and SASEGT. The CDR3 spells CASSESIGTEAFF. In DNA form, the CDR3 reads TGTGCCAGCAGTGAAAGCATAGGAACTGAAGCTTTCTTT.

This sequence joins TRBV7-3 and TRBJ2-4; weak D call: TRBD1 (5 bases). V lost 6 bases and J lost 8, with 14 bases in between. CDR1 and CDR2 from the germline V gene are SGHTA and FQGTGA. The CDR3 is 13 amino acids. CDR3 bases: TGTGCCAGCAGTCTGACAGTAAGGGACATTCAGTACTTC. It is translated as CASSLTVRDIQYF.

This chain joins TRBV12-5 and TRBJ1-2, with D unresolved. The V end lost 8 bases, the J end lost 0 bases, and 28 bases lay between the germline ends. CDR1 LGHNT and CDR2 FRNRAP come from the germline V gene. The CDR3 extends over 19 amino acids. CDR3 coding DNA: TGTGCTAGTTGGGGAAAAAGTGGTTCCAGCGGAGGTCCTAACTATGGCTACACCTTC. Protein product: CASWGKSGSSGGPNYGYTF.

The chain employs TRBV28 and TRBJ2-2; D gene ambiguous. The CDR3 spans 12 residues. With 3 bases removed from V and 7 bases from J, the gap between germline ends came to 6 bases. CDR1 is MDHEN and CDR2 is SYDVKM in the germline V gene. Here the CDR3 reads CASSLFGGELFF. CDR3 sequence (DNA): TGTGCCAGCAGTTTGTTTGGCGGGGAGCTGTTTTTT. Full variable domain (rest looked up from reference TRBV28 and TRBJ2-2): DVKVTQSSRYLVKRTGEKVFLECVQDMDHENMFWYRQDPGLGLRLIYFSYDVKMKEKGDIPEGYSVSREKKERFSLILESASTNQTSMYLCASSLFGGELFFGEGSRLTVL.

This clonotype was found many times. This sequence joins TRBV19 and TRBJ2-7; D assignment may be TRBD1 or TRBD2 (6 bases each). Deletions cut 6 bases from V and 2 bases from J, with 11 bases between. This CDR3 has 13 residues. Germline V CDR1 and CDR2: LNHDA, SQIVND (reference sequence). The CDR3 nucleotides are TGTGCCAGTAGCTGGGGGGCCACCTACGAGCAGTACTTC. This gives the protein CASSWGATYEQYF.

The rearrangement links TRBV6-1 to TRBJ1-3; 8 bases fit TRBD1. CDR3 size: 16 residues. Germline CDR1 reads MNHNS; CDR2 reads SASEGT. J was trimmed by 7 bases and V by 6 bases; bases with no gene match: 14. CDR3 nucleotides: TGTGCCAGCAGCCTTACCGGGACAGGCCCTTTTAACACCATATATTTT. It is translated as CASSLTGTGPFNTIYF.

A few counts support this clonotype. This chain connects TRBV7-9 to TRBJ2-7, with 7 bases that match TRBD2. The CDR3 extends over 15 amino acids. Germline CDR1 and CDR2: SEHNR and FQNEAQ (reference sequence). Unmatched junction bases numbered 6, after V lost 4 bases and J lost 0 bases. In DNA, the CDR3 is TGTGCCAGCAGCTCAGCAGCGGGGATCTCCTACGAGCAGTACTTC. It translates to CASSSAAGISYEQYF. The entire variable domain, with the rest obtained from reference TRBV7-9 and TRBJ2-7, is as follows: DTGVSQNPRHKITKRGQNVTFRCDPISEHNRLYWYRQTLGQGPEFLTYFQNEAQLEKSRLLSDRFSAERPKGSFSTLEIQRTEQGDSAMYLCASSSAAGISYEQYFGPGTRLTVT.

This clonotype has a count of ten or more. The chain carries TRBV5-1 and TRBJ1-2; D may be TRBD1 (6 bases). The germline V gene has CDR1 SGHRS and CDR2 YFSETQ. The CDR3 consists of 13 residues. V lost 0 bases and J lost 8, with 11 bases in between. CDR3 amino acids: CASSLVGGQGYTF. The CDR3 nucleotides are TGCGCCAGCAGCTTGGTAGGGGGGCAAGGCTACACCTTC.

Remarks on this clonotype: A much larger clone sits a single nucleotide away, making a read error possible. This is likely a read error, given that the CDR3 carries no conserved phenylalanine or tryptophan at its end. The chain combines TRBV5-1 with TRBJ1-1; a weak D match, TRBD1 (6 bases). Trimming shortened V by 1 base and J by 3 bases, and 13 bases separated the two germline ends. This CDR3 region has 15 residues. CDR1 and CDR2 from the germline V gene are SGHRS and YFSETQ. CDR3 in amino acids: CASSLTGTPYTEAFL. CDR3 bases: TGCGCCAGCAGCTTGACCGGGACACCTTACACTGAAGCTTTCCTT.

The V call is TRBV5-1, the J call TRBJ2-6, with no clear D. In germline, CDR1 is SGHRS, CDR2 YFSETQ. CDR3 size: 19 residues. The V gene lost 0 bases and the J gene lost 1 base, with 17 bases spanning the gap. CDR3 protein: CASSLDKILWMSGANVLTF. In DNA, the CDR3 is TGCGCCAGCAGCTTGGATAAAATTCTGTGGATGTCTGGGGCCAACGTCCTGACTTTC.

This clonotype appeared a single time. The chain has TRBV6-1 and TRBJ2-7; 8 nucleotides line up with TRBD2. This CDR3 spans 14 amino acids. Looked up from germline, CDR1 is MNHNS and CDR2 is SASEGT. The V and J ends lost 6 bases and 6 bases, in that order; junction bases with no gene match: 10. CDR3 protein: CASSSGTRSLEQYF. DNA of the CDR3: TGTGCCAGCAGCTCCGGGACTAGGTCCCTCGAGCAGTACTTC.

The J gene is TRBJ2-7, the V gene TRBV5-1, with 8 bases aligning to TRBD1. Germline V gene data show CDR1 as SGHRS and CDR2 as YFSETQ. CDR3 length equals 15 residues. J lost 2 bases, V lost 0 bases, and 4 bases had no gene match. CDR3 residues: CASSLDGTGPYEQYF. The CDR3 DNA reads TGCGCCAGCAGCTTGGATGGGACAGGCCCCTACGAGCAGTACTTC.

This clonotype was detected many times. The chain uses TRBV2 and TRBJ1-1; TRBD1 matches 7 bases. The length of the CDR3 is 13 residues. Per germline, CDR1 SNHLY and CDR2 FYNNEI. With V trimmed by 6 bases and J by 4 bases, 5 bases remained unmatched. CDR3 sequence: CASSAAGGTEAFF. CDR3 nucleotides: TGTGCCAGCAGCGCTGCAGGGGGCACTGAAGCTTTCTTT.

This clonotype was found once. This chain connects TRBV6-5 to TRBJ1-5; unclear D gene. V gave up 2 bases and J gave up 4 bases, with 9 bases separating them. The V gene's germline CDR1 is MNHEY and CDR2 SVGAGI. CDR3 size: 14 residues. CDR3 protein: CASSYGSGNQPQHF. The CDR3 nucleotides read TGTGCCAGCAGTTACGGATCGGGGAATCAGCCCCAGCATTTT.

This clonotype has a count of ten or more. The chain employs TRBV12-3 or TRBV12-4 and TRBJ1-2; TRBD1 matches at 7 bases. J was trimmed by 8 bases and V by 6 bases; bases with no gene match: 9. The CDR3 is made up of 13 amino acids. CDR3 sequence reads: CASSWTGGRGYTF. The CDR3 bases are TGTGCCAGCAGCTGGACAGGCGGTCGGGGCTACACCTTC.

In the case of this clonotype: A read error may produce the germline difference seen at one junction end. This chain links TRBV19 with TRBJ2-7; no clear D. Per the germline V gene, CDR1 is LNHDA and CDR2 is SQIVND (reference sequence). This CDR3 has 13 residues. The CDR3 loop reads CATSVDASYDQYF. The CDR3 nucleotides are TGTGCCACTTCGGTGGATGCCTCCTACGATCAGTACTTC.

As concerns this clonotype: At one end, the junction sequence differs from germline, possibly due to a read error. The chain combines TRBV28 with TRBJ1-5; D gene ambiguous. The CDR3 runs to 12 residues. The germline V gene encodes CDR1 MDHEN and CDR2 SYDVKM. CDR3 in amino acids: CASSVAGQPRHF. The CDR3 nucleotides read TGTGCCAGCAGTGTTGCTGGTCAGCCCCGGCATTTT.